The text below deals with one T cell receptor (beta chain). This sample stems from a study of blood T cell repertoires in COVID-19. V gave up 4 bases and J gave up 5 bases; unmatched junction bases: 15. The germline CDR1 and CDR2 sequences are SGHDN and FVKESK. The CDR3 runs 18 residues. Original handling: Estimated nucleated cell counts came from reference gene primer amplification. Clones were read by immunoSEQ multiplex PCR, and TCRdb kept only the in-frame ones, dropping some. V, J and clone size are taken as reported in that table, and D and trimming were inferred from the DNA itself. This sample has a few hundred thousand clones, with 81% found just once.

The rearrangement joins TRBV14 to TRBJ2-5, with 11 bases aligning to TRBD1. Sequenced input: peripheral blood. The TCR originated in a human donor with acute or convalescent COVID-19. The donor label of this sample is uncertain. DNA for the CDR3: TGTGCCAGCAGCCGACAGTCCACCGGGACAGGGGGTTGGGAGACCCAGTACTTC. This sequence encodes CASSRQSTGTGGWETQYF.